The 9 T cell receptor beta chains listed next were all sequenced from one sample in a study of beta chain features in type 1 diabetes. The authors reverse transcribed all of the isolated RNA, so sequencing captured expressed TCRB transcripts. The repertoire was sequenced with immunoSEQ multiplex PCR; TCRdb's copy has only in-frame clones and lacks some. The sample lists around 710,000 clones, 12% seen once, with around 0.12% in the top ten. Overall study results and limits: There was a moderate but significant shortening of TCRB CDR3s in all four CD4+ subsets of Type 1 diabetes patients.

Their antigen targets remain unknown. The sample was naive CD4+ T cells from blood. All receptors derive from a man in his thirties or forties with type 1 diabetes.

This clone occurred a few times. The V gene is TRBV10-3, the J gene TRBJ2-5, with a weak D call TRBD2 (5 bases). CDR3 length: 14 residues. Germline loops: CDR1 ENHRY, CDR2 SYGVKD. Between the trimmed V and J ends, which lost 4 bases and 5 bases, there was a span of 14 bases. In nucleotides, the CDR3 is TGTGCCATCAGTGGGCGTGGTAGCGACGAGACCCAGTACTTC. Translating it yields CAISGRGSDETQYF.

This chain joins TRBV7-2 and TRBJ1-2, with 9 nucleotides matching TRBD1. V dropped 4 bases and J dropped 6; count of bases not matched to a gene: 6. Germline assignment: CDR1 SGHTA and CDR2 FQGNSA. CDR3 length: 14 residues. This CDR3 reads CASSSSDRGHGYTF. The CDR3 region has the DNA TGTGCCAGCAGCTCATCGGACAGGGGCCATGGCTACACCTTC.

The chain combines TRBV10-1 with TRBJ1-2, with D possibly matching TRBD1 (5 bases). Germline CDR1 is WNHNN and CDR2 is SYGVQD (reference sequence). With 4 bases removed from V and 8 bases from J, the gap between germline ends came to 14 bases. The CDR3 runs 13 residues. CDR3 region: CASSGAQGDGYTF. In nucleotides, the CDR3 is TGCGCCAGCAGTGGGGCCCAGGGAGACGGCTACACCTTC.

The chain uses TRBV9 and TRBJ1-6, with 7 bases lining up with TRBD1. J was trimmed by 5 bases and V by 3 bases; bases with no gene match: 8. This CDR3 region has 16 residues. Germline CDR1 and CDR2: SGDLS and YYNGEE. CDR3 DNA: TGTGCCAGCAGCGCGGACCCCGGGACAGATAATTCACCCCTCCACTTT. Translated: CASSADPGTDNSPLHF.

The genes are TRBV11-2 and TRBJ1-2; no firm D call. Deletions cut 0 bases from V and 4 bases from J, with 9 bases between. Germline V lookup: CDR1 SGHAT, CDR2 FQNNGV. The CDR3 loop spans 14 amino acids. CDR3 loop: CASSLDESVYGYTF. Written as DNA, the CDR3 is TGTGCCAGCAGCTTAGATGAGTCCGTCTATGGCTACACCTTC.

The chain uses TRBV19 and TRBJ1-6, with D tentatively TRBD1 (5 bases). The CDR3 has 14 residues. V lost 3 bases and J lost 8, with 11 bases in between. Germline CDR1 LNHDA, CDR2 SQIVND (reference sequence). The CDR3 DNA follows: TGTGCCAGTAGTATCGACAGCGCCGATTCACCCCTCCACTTT. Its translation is CASSIDSADSPLHF.

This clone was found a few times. The CDR3 sequence is CASSLGGQVEETQYF. The CDR3 coding sequence is TGCGCCAGCAGTCTGGGAGGGCAGGTAGAAGAGACCCAGTACTTC. V gene TRBV5-1 combines with J gene TRBJ2-5; the match to TRBD2 covers 7 bases. The CDR3 extends over 15 amino acids. CDR1 and CDR2 (germline): SGHRS, YFSETQ. V dropped 5 bases and J dropped 3; count of bases not matched to a gene: 10. Full variable domain (remainder filled in from reference TRBV5-1 and TRBJ2-5): KAGVTQTPRYLIKTRGQQVTLSCSPISGHRSVSWYQQTPGQGLQFLFEYFSETQRNKGNFPGRFSGRQFSNSRSEMNVSTLELGDSALYLCASSLGGQVEETQYFGPGTRLLVL.

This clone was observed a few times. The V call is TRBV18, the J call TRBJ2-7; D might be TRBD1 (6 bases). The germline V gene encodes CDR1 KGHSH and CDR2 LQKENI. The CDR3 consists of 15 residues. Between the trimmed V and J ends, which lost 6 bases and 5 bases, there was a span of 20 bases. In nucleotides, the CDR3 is TGTGCCAGCTCTCCCCTTGGACACAGGGACAACGAGCAGTACTTC. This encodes CASSPLGHRDNEQYF.

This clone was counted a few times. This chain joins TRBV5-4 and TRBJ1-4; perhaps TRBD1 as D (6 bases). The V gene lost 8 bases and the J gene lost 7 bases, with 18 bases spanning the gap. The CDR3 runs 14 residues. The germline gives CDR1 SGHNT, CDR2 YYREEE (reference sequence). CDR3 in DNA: TGTGCCAGTACCTCGGACAGTCAATCTGAAAAACTGTTTTTT. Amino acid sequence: CASTSDSQSEKLFF.